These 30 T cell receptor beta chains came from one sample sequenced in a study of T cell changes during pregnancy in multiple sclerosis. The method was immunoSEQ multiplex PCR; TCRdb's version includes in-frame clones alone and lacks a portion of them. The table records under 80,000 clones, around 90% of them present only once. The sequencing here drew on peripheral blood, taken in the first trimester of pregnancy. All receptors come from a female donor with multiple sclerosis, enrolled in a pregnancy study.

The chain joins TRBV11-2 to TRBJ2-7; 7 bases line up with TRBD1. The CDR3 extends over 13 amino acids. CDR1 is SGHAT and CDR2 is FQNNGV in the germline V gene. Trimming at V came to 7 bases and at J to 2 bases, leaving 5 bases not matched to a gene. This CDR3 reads CASNLGTAYEQYF. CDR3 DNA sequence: TGTGCCAGCAATTTGGGGACAGCCTACGAGCAGTACTTC.

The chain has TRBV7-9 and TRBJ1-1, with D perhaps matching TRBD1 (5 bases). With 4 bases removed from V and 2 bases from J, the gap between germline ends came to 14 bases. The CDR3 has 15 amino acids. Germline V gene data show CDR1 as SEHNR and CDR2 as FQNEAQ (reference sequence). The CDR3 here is CASSYAGLPNTEAFF. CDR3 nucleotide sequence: TGTGCCAGCAGCTACGCAGGGTTACCAAACACTGAAGCTTTCTTT.

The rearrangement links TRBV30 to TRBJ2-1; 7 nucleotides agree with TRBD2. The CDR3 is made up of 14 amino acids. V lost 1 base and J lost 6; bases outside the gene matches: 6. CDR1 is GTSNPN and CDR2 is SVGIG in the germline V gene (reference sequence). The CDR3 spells CAWSATGGTNEQFF. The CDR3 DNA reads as TGTGCCTGGAGTGCAACGGGAGGAACCAATGAGCAGTTCTTC.

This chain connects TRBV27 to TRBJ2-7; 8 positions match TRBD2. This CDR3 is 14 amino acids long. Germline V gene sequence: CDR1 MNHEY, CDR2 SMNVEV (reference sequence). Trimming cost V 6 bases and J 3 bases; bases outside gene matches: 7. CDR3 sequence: CASRGLAGFYEQYF. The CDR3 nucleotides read TGTGCCAGCAGGGGATTAGCGGGATTCTACGAGCAGTACTTC.

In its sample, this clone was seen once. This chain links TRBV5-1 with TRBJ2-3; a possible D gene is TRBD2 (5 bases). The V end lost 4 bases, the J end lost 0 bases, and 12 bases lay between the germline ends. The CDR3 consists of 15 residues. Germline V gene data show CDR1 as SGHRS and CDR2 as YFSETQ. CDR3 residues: CASSPDGISTDTQYF. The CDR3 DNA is TGCGCCAGCAGCCCGGACGGGATTAGCACAGATACGCAGTATTTT.

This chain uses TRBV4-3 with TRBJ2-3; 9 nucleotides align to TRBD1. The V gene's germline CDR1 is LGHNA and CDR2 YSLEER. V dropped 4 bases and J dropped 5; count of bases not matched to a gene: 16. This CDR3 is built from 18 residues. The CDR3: CASSRYYSGTGRGDTQYF. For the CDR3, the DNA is TGCGCCAGCAGCCGATATTATTCTGGGACAGGGAGGGGAGATACGCAGTATTTT.

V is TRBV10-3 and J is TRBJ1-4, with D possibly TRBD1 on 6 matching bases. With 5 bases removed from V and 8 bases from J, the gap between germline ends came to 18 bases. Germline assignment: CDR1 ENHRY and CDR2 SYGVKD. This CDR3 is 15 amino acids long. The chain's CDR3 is CAISQTGTLGEKLFF. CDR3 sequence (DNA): TGTGCCATCAGTCAAACAGGGACGCTAGGGGAAAAACTGTTTTTT.

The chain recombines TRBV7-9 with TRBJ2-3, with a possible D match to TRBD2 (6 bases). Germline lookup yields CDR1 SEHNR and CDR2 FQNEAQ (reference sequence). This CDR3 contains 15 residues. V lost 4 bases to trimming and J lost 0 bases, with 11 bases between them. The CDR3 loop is CASSSGLSSTDTQYF. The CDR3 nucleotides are TGTGCCAGCAGCTCGGGACTCTCTAGCACAGATACGCAGTATTTT.

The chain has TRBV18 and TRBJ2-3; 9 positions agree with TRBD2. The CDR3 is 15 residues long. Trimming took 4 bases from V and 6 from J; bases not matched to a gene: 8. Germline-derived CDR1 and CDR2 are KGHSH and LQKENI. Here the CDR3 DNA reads TGTGCCAGCTCACGTCTAGCGGGATTCACCGATACGCAGTATTTT. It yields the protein CASSRLAGFTDTQYF.

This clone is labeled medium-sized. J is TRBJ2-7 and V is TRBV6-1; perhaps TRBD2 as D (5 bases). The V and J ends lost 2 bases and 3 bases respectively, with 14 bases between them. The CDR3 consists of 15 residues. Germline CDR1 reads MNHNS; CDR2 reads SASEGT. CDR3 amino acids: CASSEMVGEGYEQYF. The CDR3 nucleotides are TGTGCCAGCAGTGAAATGGTGGGAGAGGGCTACGAGCAGTACTTC.

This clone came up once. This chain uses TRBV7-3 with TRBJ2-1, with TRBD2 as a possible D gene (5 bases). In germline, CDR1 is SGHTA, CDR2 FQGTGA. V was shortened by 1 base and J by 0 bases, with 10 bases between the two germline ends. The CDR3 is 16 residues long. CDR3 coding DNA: TGTGCCAGCAGCTTAAGCGGGTCGAGCTCCTACAATGAGCAGTTCTTC. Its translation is CASSLSGSSSYNEQFF.

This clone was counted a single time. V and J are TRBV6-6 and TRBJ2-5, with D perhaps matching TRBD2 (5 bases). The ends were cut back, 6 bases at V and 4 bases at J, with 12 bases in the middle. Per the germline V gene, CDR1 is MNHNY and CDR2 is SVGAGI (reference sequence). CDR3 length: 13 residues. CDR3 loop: CASRAGRGETQYF. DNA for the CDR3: TGTGCCAGCAGAGCCGGACGGGGAGAGACCCAGTACTTC.

DNA for the CDR3: TGCGCCAGCAGCTTTAAAACCGGGACTAGCGGCCGTGAGGAGCAGTTCTTC. It encodes CASSFKTGTSGREEQFF. The gene calls are TRBV5-1 and TRBJ2-1; 11 bases fit TRBD2. The V segment lost 2 bases and the J segment 10 bases; nucleotides outside the gene matches: 14. This CDR3 has 17 residues. Per the germline V gene, CDR1 is SGHRS and CDR2 is YFSETQ.

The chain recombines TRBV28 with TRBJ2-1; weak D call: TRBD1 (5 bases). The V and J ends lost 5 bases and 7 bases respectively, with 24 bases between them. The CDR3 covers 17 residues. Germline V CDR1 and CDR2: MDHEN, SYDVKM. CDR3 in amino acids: CASSPQKGSLLSNEQFF. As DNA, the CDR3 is TGTGCCAGCAGTCCCCAAAAGGGGTCCCTCCTTTCGAATGAGCAGTTCTTC. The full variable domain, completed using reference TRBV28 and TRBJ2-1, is DVKVTQSSRYLVKRTGEKVFLECVQDMDHENMFWYRQDPGLGLRLIYFSYDVKMKEKGDIPEGYSVSREKKERFSLILESASTNQTSMYLCASSPQKGSLLSNEQFFGPGTRLTVL.

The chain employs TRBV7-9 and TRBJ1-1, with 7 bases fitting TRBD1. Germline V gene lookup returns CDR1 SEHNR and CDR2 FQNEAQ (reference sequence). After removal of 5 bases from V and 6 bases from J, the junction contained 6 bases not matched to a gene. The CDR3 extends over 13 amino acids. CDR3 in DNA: TGTGCCAGCAGCCACAGGGGTGAGGCTGAAGCTTTCTTT. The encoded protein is CASSHRGEAEAFF.

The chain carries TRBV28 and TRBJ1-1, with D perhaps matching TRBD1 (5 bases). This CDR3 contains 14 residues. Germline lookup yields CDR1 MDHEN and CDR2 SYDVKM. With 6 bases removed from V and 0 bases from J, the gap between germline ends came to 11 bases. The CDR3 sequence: CASRGLRMNTEAFF. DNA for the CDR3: TGTGCCAGCAGGGGACTGAGGATGAACACTGAAGCTTTCTTT.

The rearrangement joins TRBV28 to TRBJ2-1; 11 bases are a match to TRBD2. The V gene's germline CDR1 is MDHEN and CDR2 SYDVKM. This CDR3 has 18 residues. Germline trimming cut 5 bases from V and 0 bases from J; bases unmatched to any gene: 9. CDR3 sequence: CASSPSTSGVDSYNEQFF. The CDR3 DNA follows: TGTGCCAGCAGTCCCTCGACTAGCGGGGTGGACTCCTACAATGAGCAGTTCTTC. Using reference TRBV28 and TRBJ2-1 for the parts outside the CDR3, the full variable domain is DVKVTQSSRYLVKRTGEKVFLECVQDMDHENMFWYRQDPGLGLRLIYFSYDVKMKEKGDIPEGYSVSREKKERFSLILESASTNQTSMYLCASSPSTSGVDSYNEQFFGPGTRLTVL.

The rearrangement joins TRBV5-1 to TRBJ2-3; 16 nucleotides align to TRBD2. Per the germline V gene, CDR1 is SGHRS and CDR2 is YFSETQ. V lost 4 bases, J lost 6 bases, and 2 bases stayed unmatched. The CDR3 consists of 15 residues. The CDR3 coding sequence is TGCGCCAGCAGCCCGGGACTAGCGGGAGGGGATACGCAGTATTTT. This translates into CASSPGLAGGDTQYF.

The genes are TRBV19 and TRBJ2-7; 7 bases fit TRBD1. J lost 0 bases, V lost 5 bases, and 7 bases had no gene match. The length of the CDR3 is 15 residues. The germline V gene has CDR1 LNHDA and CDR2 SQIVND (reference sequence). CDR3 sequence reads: CASSSRQGLSYEQYF. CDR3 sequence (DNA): TGTGCCAGTAGTTCCCGACAGGGCCTCTCCTACGAGCAGTACTTC.

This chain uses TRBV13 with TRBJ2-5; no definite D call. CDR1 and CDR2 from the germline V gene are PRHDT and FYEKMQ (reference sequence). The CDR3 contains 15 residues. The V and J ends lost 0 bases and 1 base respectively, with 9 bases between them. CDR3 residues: CASSLGRGVQETQYF. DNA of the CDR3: TGTGCCAGCAGCTTAGGCAGAGGCGTCCAAGAGACCCAGTACTTC.

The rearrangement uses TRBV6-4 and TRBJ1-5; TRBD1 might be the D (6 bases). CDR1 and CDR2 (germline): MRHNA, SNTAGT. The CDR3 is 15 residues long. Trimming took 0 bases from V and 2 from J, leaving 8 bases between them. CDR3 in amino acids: CASSDSPGGNQPQHF. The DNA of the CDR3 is TGTGCCAGCAGTGACTCCCCAGGGGGCAATCAGCCCCAGCATTTT.

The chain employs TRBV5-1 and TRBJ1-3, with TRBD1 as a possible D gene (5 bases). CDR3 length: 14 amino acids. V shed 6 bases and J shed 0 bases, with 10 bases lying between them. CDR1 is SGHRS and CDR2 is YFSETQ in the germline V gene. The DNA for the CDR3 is TGCGCCAGCAAGGGGTACTCCTCTGGAAACACCATATATTTT. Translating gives CASKGYSSGNTIYF. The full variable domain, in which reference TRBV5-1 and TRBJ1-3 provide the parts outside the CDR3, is KAGVTQTPRYLIKTRGQQVTLSCSPISGHRSVSWYQQTPGQGLQFLFEYFSETQRNKGNFPGRFSGRQFSNSRSEMNVSTLELGDSALYLCASKGYSSGNTIYFGEGSWLTVV.

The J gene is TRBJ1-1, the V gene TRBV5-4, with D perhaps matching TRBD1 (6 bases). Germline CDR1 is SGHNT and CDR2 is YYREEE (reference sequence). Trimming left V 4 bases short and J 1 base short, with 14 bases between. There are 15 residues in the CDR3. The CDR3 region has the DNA TGTGCCAGCAGCCTGGACAGCACCGGGAACACTGAAGCTTTCTTT. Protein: CASSLDSTGNTEAFF. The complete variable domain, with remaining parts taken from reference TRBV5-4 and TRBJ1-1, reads ETGVTQSPTHLIKTRGQQVTLRCSSQSGHNTVSWYQQALGQGPQFIFQYYREEENGRGNFPPRFSGLQFPNYSSELNVNALELDDSALYLCASSLDSTGNTEAFFGQGTRLTVV.

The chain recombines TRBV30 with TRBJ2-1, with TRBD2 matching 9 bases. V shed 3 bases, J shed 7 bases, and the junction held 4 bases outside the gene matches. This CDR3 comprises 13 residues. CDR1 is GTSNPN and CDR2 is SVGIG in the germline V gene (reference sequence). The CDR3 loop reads CAWSGTSKNEQFF. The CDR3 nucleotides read TGTGCCTGGAGCGGGACTAGCAAGAATGAGCAGTTCTTC.

The CDR3 region is CASSLIGAVNEKLFF. DNA for the CDR3: TGCGCCAGCAGCTTGATAGGGGCCGTCAATGAAAAACTGTTTTTT. V and J are TRBV5-1 and TRBJ1-4; D might be TRBD1 (5 bases). Per germline, CDR1 SGHRS and CDR2 YFSETQ. The ends were cut back, 1 base at V and 5 bases at J, with 12 bases in the middle. This CDR3 region has 15 residues.

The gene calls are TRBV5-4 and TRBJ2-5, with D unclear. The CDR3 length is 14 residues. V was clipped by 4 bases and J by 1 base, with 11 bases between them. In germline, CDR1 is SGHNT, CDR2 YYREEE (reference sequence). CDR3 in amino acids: CASSQIAGQETQYF. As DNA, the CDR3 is TGTGCCAGCAGCCAGATAGCTGGCCAAGAGACCCAGTACTTC.

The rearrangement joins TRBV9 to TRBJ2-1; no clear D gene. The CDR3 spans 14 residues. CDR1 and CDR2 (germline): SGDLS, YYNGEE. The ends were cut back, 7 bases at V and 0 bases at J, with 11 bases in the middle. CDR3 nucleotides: TGTGCCAGCGGCATGGCGGACTCCTACAATGAGCAGTTCTTC. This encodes CASGMADSYNEQFF.

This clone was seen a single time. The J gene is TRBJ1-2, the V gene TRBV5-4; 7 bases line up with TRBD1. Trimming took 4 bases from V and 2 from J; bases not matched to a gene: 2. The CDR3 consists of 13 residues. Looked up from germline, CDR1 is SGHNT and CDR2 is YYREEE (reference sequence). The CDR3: CASSPDRNYGYTF. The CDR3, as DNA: TGTGCCAGCAGCCCGGACAGGAACTATGGCTACACCTTC.

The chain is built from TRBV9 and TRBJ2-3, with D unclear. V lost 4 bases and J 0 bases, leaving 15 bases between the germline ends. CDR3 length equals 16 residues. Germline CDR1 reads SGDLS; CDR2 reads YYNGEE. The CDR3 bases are TGTGCCAGCAGCCCCCGGTTGAAGAAGAGCACAGATACGCAGTATTTT. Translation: CASSPRLKKSTDTQYF.

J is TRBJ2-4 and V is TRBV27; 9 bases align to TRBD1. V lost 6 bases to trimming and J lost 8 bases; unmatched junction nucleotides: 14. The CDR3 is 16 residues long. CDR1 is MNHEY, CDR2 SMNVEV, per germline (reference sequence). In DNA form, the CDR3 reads TGTGCCAGCAGCCCTAACCTGGGACAGGGCTCGGACATTCAGTACTTC. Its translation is CASSPNLGQGSDIQYF.